The present T cell receptor (beta chain) was sequenced within a study of CD8 T cells in Susac syndrome. Reverse transcription used roughly 0.45 to 1 ug RNA and random hexamers. Amplification of TCR beta CDR3 spanned 54 Vbeta and 13 Jbeta via immunoSEQ multiplex PCR. MiXCR, applied by TCRdb to the immunoSEQ multiplex PCR reads, yields one record per CDR3 protein. The sample gives about 50,000 distinct CDR3 sequences, around 93% of which show up once; 0.4% to 0.55% is in the top ten. This CDR3 contains 18 residues. With 1 base clipped from V and 2 bases from J, the junction kept 11 bases outside the gene matches. Germline CDR1 is MNHEY and CDR2 is SMNVEV (reference sequence).

The sequenced sample consisted of CD8+ T cells from PBMCs. J is TRBJ2-3 and V is TRBV27; 8 nucleotides agree with TRBD2. This receptor was taken from a human donor with multiple sclerosis. The CDR3 DNA reads TGTGCCAGCAGTTTATGGGGTAGAGCGGGGGTTATCACAGATACGCAGTATTTT. Encoded protein: CASSLWGRAGVITDTQYF.